The source of this T cell receptor beta chain is a study of human T cells and chemical hapten exposure. Overall study: Women made up most patients, who had alopecia areata, totalis or universalis.

Study-level results: Expanded TCRs showed more large CDR3 clusters than pre-sensitization or healthy control sets.

This clonotype has at least ten counts. Its matching antigen is unknown. Time point in this sample: pre-sensitization, week 0. The treatment was: therapeutic diphenylcyclopropenone sensitization with weekly scalp DPC. Total RNA extraction was carried out from unfractionated whole blood. Methods used by the authors: Sampled TCR counts reached a median of roughly 90,000 per sample, with values ranging from roughly 23,224 to 700,000. TCRdb ran MiXCR on the RACE reads and lists one entry per CDR3 protein. V and J calls and clone size were set by TCRdb, not the authors. The sample holds some 36,000 distinct CDR3 sequences; about a tenth are singletons and the top ten take 27%. CDR3 length: 17 amino acids. CDR1 SEHNR and CDR2 FQNEAQ come from the germline V gene (reference sequence). Trimming pared 1 base from V and 7 bases from J, leaving 17 bases between.

The chain is built from TRBV7-9 and TRBJ1-6; D possibly corresponds to TRBD1 (5 bases). This sample comprised whole blood, obtained in connection with sensitization to the hapten diphenylcyclopropenone (DPC). The TCR was taken from a man in his fifties or sixties with alopecia areata. Some clones in this sample may be carry-over from other donors' samples. CDR3 in DNA: TGTGCCAGCAGCTTAGAGACTCCGAGGGGCCCAAATTCACCCCTCCACTTT. It codes for CASSLETPRGPNSPLHF.